Presented here are 32 T cell receptor beta chains from one specimen sequenced in a study of blood T cell repertoires in COVID-19. Sequencing used immunoSEQ multiplex PCR; TCRdb keeps in-frame clones, though not all of them. The top ten hold roughly 2.1% of the sample, which has around 140,000 clones, roughly 90% seen once. Sequenced sample: peripheral blood. The receptors come from a man aged 70-80 years with active COVID-19.

The chain joins TRBV10-3 to TRBJ1-1; TRBD1 agrees at 7 bases. V lost 7 bases to trimming and J lost 3 bases; unmatched junction nucleotides: 8. Germline CDR1 ENHRY, CDR2 SYGVKD. The CDR3 extends over 14 amino acids. The DNA for the CDR3 is TGTGCCATCAACCCAGGGGGAGAGGACACTGAAGCTTTCTTT. It codes for CAINPGGEDTEAFF.

V usage is TRBV20-1 and J usage is TRBJ1-2, with a possible D match to TRBD1 (5 bases). The CDR3 runs to 11 residues. CDR1 DFQATT and CDR2 SNEGSKA come from the germline V gene (reference sequence). The V gene lost 6 bases and the J gene lost 6 bases, with 11 bases spanning the gap. CDR3 protein: CSAPGGDGYTF. The CDR3 region has the DNA TGCAGTGCCCCCGGGGGAGATGGCTACACCTTC.

J is TRBJ1-2 and V is TRBV6-5, with 9 bases aligning to TRBD1. With 5 bases clipped from V and 8 bases from J, the junction kept 9 bases outside the gene matches. The germline CDR1 and CDR2 sequences are MNHEY and SVGAGI. The CDR3 has 14 amino acids. CDR3 nucleotides: TGTGCCAGCAGTCACCGGGACAGGGTTGAAGGCTACACCTTC. It encodes CASSHRDRVEGYTF.

V gene TRBV7-9 combines with J gene TRBJ2-3; D is perhaps TRBD2 (6 bases). The germline V and J ends were trimmed by 1 base and 4 bases, with 9 bases remaining between them. This CDR3 region has 14 residues. Germline CDR1 and CDR2: SEHNR and FQNEAQ (reference sequence). CDR3 sequence (DNA): TGTGCCAGCAGCTTAGGCCGGGAGTCAGATACGCAGTATTTT. It translates to CASSLGRESDTQYF.

This sequence joins TRBV13 and TRBJ2-2, with TRBD2 matching over 10 bases. J lost 7 bases, V lost 2 bases, and 7 bases had no gene match. CDR1 PRHDT and CDR2 FYEKMQ come from the germline V gene (reference sequence). CDR3 length equals 16 residues. In DNA, the CDR3 is TGTGCCAGCAGCTTAAGCCTAGCGGGAGCTCTCGGGGAGCTGTTTTTT. This encodes CASSLSLAGALGELFF.

The chain joins TRBV4-1 to TRBJ2-7; possible D gene TRBD1, 5 bases. Trimming left V 0 bases short and J 5 bases short, with 11 bases between. CDR1 is MGHRA, CDR2 YSYEKL, per germline. The CDR3 contains 14 residues. This CDR3 is CASSQEGPGHEQYF. CDR3 sequence (DNA): TGCGCCAGCAGCCAAGAGGGGCCAGGCCACGAGCAGTACTTC.

The chain couples TRBV10-1 to TRBJ2-1, with a possible D match to TRBD2 (5 bases). CDR1 is WNHNN, CDR2 SYGVQD, per germline (reference sequence). The CDR3 spans 13 residues. Trimming cost V 2 bases and J 8 bases, with 10 bases left between them. The CDR3: CASSEASIHEQFF. DNA for the CDR3: TGCGCCAGCAGTGAGGCTAGCATCCATGAGCAGTTCTTC.

This rearrangement joins TRBV6-5 to TRBJ2-3; perhaps TRBD1 as D (6 bases). The CDR3 extends over 14 amino acids. Trimming left V 6 bases short and J 6 bases short, with 16 bases between. Germline V gene data show CDR1 as MNHEY and CDR2 as SVGAGI. In nucleotides, the CDR3 is TGTGCCAGCAGCCAGGACAGCCCCGGGGATACGCAGTATTTT. Its translation is CASSQDSPGDTQYF.

V gene TRBV13 combines with J gene TRBJ2-3, with 7 bases that match TRBD1. V dropped 0 bases and J dropped 4; count of bases not matched to a gene: 7. The CDR3 covers 16 residues. CDR1 and CDR2 (germline): PRHDT, FYEKMQ (reference sequence). The CDR3 nucleotides read TGTGCCAGCAGCTTAGGTGGGGACAGCGGAGCAGATACGCAGTATTTT. Protein product: CASSLGGDSGADTQYF.

This chain links TRBV2 with TRBJ2-7, with 7 bases identical to TRBD1. CDR3 length: 14 amino acids. Per the germline V gene, CDR1 is SNHLY and CDR2 is FYNNEI. Unmatched junction bases numbered 15, after V lost 10 bases and J lost 6 bases. CDR3 DNA: TGTGCCACGAGAGGACCCGAGGGGGCCGTCGAGCAGTACTTC. Translating it yields CATRGPEGAVEQYF.

This clone was seen a few times. The chain combines TRBV5-6 with TRBJ2-7; a possible D gene is TRBD2 (5 bases). The germline CDR1 and CDR2 sequences are SGHDT and YYEEEE. Trimming cost V 0 bases and J 0 bases, with 10 bases left between them. The CDR3 spans 15 residues. The CDR3 here is CASSLVGVDSYEQYF. The DNA of the CDR3 is TGTGCCAGCAGCTTGGTGGGAGTGGACTCCTACGAGCAGTACTTC.

The V call is TRBV25-1, the J call TRBJ2-1; D remains ambiguous. Germline loops: CDR1 MGHDK, CDR2 SYGVNS. The V end was cut by 4 bases, the J end by 5 bases, with 15 bases between. CDR3 length: 15 residues. CDR3 loop: CASSALYPEHNEQFF. The CDR3 nucleotides read TGTGCCAGCAGTGCCCTCTACCCTGAGCACAATGAGCAGTTCTTC.

V gene TRBV7-3 combines with J gene TRBJ1-6; D unclear. V lost 2 bases and J 5 bases, leaving 7 bases between the germline ends. The length of the CDR3 is 14 residues. Germline V lookup: CDR1 SGHTA, CDR2 FQGTGA. The CDR3 DNA is TGTGCCAGCAGCTTAGAGGTGAATAATTCACCCCTCCACTTT. Encoded protein: CASSLEVNNSPLHF.

The rearrangement links TRBV9 to TRBJ2-1; TRBD2 is a possible D gene (6 bases). V lost 0 bases and J lost 10, with 14 bases in between. Germline CDR1 and CDR2: SGDLS and YYNGEE. The CDR3 contains 14 residues. CDR3 sequence reads: CASSVAGREREQFF. CDR3 DNA sequence: TGTGCCAGCAGCGTAGCGGGGCGGGAACGGGAGCAGTTCTTC. The full variable domain, in which reference TRBV9 and TRBJ2-1 provide the parts outside the CDR3, is DSGVTQTPKHLITATGQRVTLRCSPRSGDLSVYWYQQSLDQGLQFLIQYYNGEERAKGNILERFSAQQFPDLHSELNLSSLELGDSALYFCASSVAGREREQFFGPGTRLTVL.

CDR3 residues: CASRLQEGDEQYF. As DNA, the CDR3 is TGTGCCAGCAGGCTACAGGAGGGCGACGAGCAGTACTTC. This sequence joins TRBV28 and TRBJ2-7, with D perhaps TRBD2 (6 bases). Looked up from germline, CDR1 is MDHEN and CDR2 is SYDVKM. V was pared by 6 bases and J by 5 bases, with 14 bases between. The CDR3 covers 13 residues.

The gene calls are TRBV18 and TRBJ1-2; D not certain. V lost 2 bases, J lost 0 bases, and 13 bases lay in between. This CDR3 comprises 16 residues. From germline, CDR1 is KGHSH and CDR2 LQKENI. CDR3 nucleotide sequence: TGTGCCAGCTCACCAGGAGCAGCCCCCACTAACTATGGCTACACCTTC. Encoded protein: CASSPGAAPTNYGYTF.

The chain joins TRBV11-3 to TRBJ2-3, with 7 bases identical to TRBD1. The V segment lost 4 bases and the J segment 2 bases; nucleotides outside the gene matches: 3. Looked up from germline, CDR1 is SGHNT and CDR2 is YENEEA. The CDR3 runs 14 residues. The CDR3 loop is CASSSGQPTDTQYF. The CDR3 nucleotides are TGTGCCAGCAGCTCGGGACAGCCCACAGATACGCAGTATTTT.

The table lists this clone with a few counts. J is TRBJ2-4 and V is TRBV10-3; weak D call: TRBD1 (5 bases). Trimming took off 3 bases at V and 8 bases at J, with 11 bases between the two ends. The CDR3 has 13 amino acids. Germline V gene lookup returns CDR1 ENHRY and CDR2 SYGVKD. The CDR3 here is CAISDRAVDIQYF. The DNA of the CDR3 is TGTGCCATCAGTGACAGGGCCGTGGACATTCAGTACTTC.

The chain combines TRBV19 with TRBJ2-7; 7 bases map to TRBD1. The CDR3 runs 11 residues. Germline CDR1 LNHDA, CDR2 SQIVND (reference sequence). J gave up 9 bases and V 4 bases, and 3 bases lay outside the gene matches. In DNA, the CDR3 is TGTGCCAGTAGTAGCGGACAGGCGCAGTACTTC. Translating gives CASSSGQAQYF.

The V call is TRBV6-5, the J call TRBJ2-1, with TRBD2 matching 12 bases. CDR1 MNHEY and CDR2 SVGAGI come from the germline V gene. The CDR3 sequence is 15 residues long. V lost 7 bases and J lost 7; bases outside the gene matches: 8. CDR3 sequence reads: CASTPTLAGGNEQFF. DNA of the CDR3: TGTGCCAGCACCCCAACCCTAGCGGGAGGGAATGAGCAGTTCTTC.

Only one count was recorded for this clone. The rearrangement joins TRBV5-4 to TRBJ2-7; TRBD1 might be the D (6 bases). Trimming stripped 4 bases from V and 6 bases from J, with 17 bases between. The germline V gene encodes CDR1 SGHNT and CDR2 YYREEE (reference sequence). The CDR3 consists of 14 residues. The CDR3 coding sequence is TGTGCCAGCAGCCCCCGGACAGCGGCAAGCGAGCAGTACTTC. Its translation is CASSPRTAASEQYF.

This clone was seen only a few times. The chain is built from TRBV10-1 and TRBJ2-1; TRBD1 agrees at 8 bases. Germline V gives CDR1 WNHNN, CDR2 SYGVQD (reference sequence). V lost 4 bases and J lost 1; bases outside the gene matches: 9. The CDR3 is 17 amino acids. The CDR3 DNA reads TGCGCCAGCAGTGGTTCCGGACAGGGAGTATCCTACAATGAGCAGTTCTTC. This encodes CASSGSGQGVSYNEQFF.

The chain has TRBV5-1 and TRBJ2-1, with TRBD2 matching over 11 bases. CDR3 size: 14 residues. Germline CDR1 and CDR2: SGHRS and YFSETQ. V lost 3 bases to trimming and J lost 9 bases; unmatched junction nucleotides: 5. The CDR3: CASSSTSGSTEQFF. The DNA of the CDR3 is TGCGCCAGCAGCTCCACTAGCGGGAGCACTGAGCAGTTCTTC. Based on the CDR3 plus reference TRBV5-1 and TRBJ2-1, the full variable domain is KAGVTQTPRYLIKTRGQQVTLSCSPISGHRSVSWYQQTPGQGLQFLFEYFSETQRNKGNFPGRFSGRQFSNSRSEMNVSTLELGDSALYLCASSSTSGSTEQFFGPGTRLTVL.

This rearrangement joins TRBV7-8 to TRBJ1-1; the match to TRBD1 covers 8 bases. The germline CDR1 and CDR2 sequences are SGHVS and FQNEAQ. After removal of 1 base from V and 5 bases from J, the junction contained 9 bases not matched to a gene. The CDR3 has 16 residues. CDR3 nucleotide sequence: TGTGCCAGCAGCTTAGTAGGGCAGGGGGCAGGTACTGAAGCTTTCTTT. It codes for CASSLVGQGAGTEAFF. The variable domain in full, completed from reference TRBV7-8 and TRBJ1-1, reads GAGVSQSPRYKVAKRGQDVALRCDPISGHVSLFWYQQALGQGPEFLTYFQNEAQLDKSGLPSDRFFAERPEGSVSTLKIQRTQQEDSAVYLCASSLVGQGAGTEAFFGQGTRLTVV.

The chain uses TRBV12-5 and TRBJ2-1; 9 positions match TRBD2. Per germline, CDR1 LGHNT and CDR2 FRNRAP. CDR3 length: 17 amino acids. The V and J ends lost 1 base and 0 bases, in that order; junction bases with no gene match: 4. The CDR3 DNA sequence: TGTGCTAGTGGTTTGGGACTAGCGGCTCCCTCCTACAATGAGCAGTTCTTC. As protein: CASGLGLAAPSYNEQFF.

V is TRBV5-1 and J is TRBJ2-4; D may be TRBD2 (5 bases). The CDR3 is 15 residues long. The V gene's germline CDR1 is SGHRS and CDR2 YFSETQ. The V end lost 0 bases, the J end lost 7 bases, and 14 bases lay between the germline ends. The CDR3 is CASSLVSSSGNIQYF. The CDR3 DNA reads TGCGCCAGCAGCTTGGTATCTTCCTCGGGGAACATTCAGTACTTC.

The chain employs TRBV6-5 and TRBJ2-7; D uncertain. Germline V gene data show CDR1 as MNHEY and CDR2 as SVGAGI. V lost 6 bases, J lost 5 bases, and 20 bases lay in between. CDR3 length equals 15 residues. CDR3 DNA: TGTGCCAGCAGACCACACCCGTCGGGTGACGACGAGCAGTACTTC. Residues: CASRPHPSGDDEQYF.

This chain links TRBV5-1 with TRBJ2-7; 7 nucleotides align to TRBD1. The CDR3 length is 14 residues. V dropped 2 bases and J dropped 3; count of bases not matched to a gene: 5. The germline V gene has CDR1 SGHRS and CDR2 YFSETQ. The CDR3 sequence is CASSFDRENYEQYF. Here the CDR3 DNA reads TGCGCCAGCAGCTTCGACAGGGAGAACTACGAGCAGTACTTC.

As for this clone: The sample has other DNA sequences that encode this CDR3 too. The chain employs TRBV2 and TRBJ1-1; a possible D gene is TRBD1 (5 bases). The CDR3 loop spans 14 amino acids. Trimming stripped 4 bases from V and 1 base from J, with 10 bases between. The germline gives CDR1 SNHLY, CDR2 FYNNEI. The CDR3 DNA is TGTGCCAGCAGTGTTCAGGGTTGGAACACTGAAGCTTTCTTT. It specifies CASSVQGWNTEAFF.

This chain joins TRBV5-4 and TRBJ2-1; a weak D match, TRBD2 (5 bases). Per germline, CDR1 SGHNT and CDR2 YYREEE (reference sequence). Trimming removed 5 bases at V and 6 bases at J, with 15 bases between. The CDR3 consists of 14 residues. The CDR3 DNA reads TGTGCCAGCAGTGACCCTAGCCGGGTCAATGAGCAGTTCTTC. Residues: CASSDPSRVNEQFF.

The CDR3 here is CATSNPGQARKTDTQYF. The CDR3 DNA is TGTGCCACCAGCAATCCGGGACAGGCCAGGAAGACAGATACGCAGTATTTT. The chain combines TRBV15 with TRBJ2-3; 8 nucleotides line up with TRBD1. Germline V gene lookup returns CDR1 LNHNV and CDR2 YYDKDF (reference sequence). The V gene end was trimmed by 4 bases and the J gene end by 3 bases; junction bases not matched to a gene: 12. The CDR3 has 17 amino acids.

J is TRBJ1-6 and V is TRBV7-9; 11 bases align to TRBD1. Germline CDR1 SEHNR, CDR2 FQNEAQ (reference sequence). The CDR3 totals 16 residues. After removal of 5 bases from V and 10 bases from J, the junction contained 10 bases not matched to a gene. The CDR3 sequence is CASSPRTGGAGSPLHF. CDR3 nucleotide sequence: TGTGCCAGCAGCCCCCGGACAGGGGGCGCCGGGTCACCCCTCCACTTT.